The T cell receptor (beta chain) described here comes from a study of T cells expressing NK-cell markers. The overall study: Sorted T-cell subsets CD3+CD56+NKG2C+, CD3+CD56+NKG2C- and CD3+CD56-NKG2C+ were TCR beta-sequenced.

UMIs were included in TCR beta cDNA generated by 5'RACE template switching. TCRdb processed the 5' RACE reads again and assigns one entry to each CDR3 protein, with no DNA. This sample's table has over 350,000 distinct CDR3 sequences. The CDR3 runs to 11 residues. CDR1 and CDR2 from the germline V gene are SGHVS and FQNEAQ. General observations from the study: Top CD8+ clonotypes included the dominant CD3+CD56+NKG2C+ clonotypes in 6 or 7 donors. These clonotypes, the leaders elsewhere, also led the CD3+CD56-NKG2C+ fraction in several donors.

On this clonotype: Its antigen is still unknown.

Sequences were obtained from blood T cells: a sorted CD56 or NKG2C T cell subset, CD4+ or CD8+ T cells, or bulk PBMC T cells (not recorded which). The rearrangement uses TRBV7-8 and TRBJ2-3. The TCR was taken from a woman aged 45-65 years in good health. The CDR3 here is CASSLDGTQYF.